Sequencing of this TCR beta chain was carried out in a study of blood T cell repertoires in COVID-19. Study as a whole: T cells, B-cell-depleted T cells, or PBMCs provided the cDNA or gDNA that served as material.

In the original workflow: By means of reference gene primer amplification, nucleated cell counts were estimated. The table came from immunoSEQ multiplex PCR; TCRdb's copy has only in-frame clones and leaves some out. That table gives V, J and clone size, and the DNA gave D and trimming. The sample holds approximately 250,000 clones, roughly 89% seen once. Germline V lookup: CDR1 LNHDA, CDR2 SQIVND (reference sequence). The CDR3 length is 19 residues. V was cut by 2 bases and J by 5 bases, with 25 bases left in between. Sequencing was carried out using peripheral blood. The chain couples TRBV19 to TRBJ2-1; maybe TRBD2 (7 bases). The sequence was obtained from a woman in her forties who had recovered from COVID-19. The CDR3 region has the DNA TGTGCCAGTAGTATAACCTCTCTAGGGGGGGGGCATTTTGACAATGAGCAGTTCTTC. Protein sequence: CASSITSLGGGHFDNEQFF. Full variable domain (missing parts from reference TRBV19 and TRBJ2-1): DGGITQSPKYLFRKEGQNVTLSCEQNLNHDAMYWYRQDPGQGLRLIYYSQIVNDFQKGDIAEGYSVSREKKESFPLTVTSAQKNPTAFYLCASSITSLGGGHFDNEQFFGPGTRLTVL.